This TCR beta chain was documented in a study of blood T cell repertoires in COVID-19. Study-wide background: Researchers got acute and convalescent COVID-19 samples from the United States, Italy and Spain. The cDNA or gDNA used as material had been derived from T cells, B-cell-depleted T cells, or PBMCs.

Generated by immunoSEQ multiplex PCR, the TCRdb table keeps only in-frame clones and is missing some. The repertoire holds about 180,000 clones, about 85% seen once, with 9.8% in the top ten. The sequencing input was peripheral blood. The sequence was obtained from a woman over 75 with acute or convalescent COVID-19.

CDR3 nucleotides: TGTGCCAGCAGCCAAGGATCGACATCGGTCGGAGGCTACACCTTC. The encoded protein is CASSQGSTSVGGYTF. The chain joins TRBV3-1 (or the pseudogene TRBV3-2) to TRBJ1-2; D remains ambiguous. The CDR3 covers 15 residues. Trimming took 1 base from V and 8 from J, leaving 17 bases between them. The germline V gene encodes CDR1 LGHDT and CDR2 YNNKEL (reference sequence).